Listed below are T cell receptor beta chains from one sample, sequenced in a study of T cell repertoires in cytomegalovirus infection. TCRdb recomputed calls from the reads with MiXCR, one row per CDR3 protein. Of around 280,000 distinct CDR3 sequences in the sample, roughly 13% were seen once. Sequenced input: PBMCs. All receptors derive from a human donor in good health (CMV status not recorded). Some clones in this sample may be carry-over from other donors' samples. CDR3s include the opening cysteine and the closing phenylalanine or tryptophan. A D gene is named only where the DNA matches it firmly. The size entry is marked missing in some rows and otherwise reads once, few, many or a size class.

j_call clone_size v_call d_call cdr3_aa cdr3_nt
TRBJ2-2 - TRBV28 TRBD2 CASSRLAGGPTGELFF TGTGCCAGCAGCCGACTAGCGGGAGGCCCCACCGGGGAGCTGTTTTTT
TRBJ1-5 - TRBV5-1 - CASSLEGQAAQPQHF TGCGCCAGCAGCTTGGAGGGGCAGGCAGCTCAGCCCCAGCATTTT
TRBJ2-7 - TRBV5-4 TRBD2 CASSATSEPSYEQYF TGTGCCAGCAGCGCTACTAGCGAACCTTCCTACGAGCAGTACTTC
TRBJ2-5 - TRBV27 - CASSPRQYQETQYF TGTGCCAGCAGTCCTAGACAGTACCAAGAGACCCAGTACTTC
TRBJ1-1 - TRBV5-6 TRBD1 CASSPNPGGGKAFF TGTGCCAGCAGCCCCAACCCAGGGGGGGGCAAAGCTTTCTTT
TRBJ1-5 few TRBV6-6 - CATPRAVGSNQPQHF TGTGCCACCCCCAGAGCGGTCGGATCCAATCAGCCCCAGCATTTT
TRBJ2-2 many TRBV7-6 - CASSAGTSTGELFF TGTGCCAGCAGCGCTGGGACATCCACCGGGGAGCTGTTTTTT
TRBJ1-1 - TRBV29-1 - CSVGRFTEAFF TGCAGCGTTGGGAGGTTCACTGAAGCTTTCTTT
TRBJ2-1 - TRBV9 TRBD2 CASSTTSGGYNEQFF TGTGCCAGCAGCACCACTAGCGGGGGGTACAATGAGCAGTTCTTC
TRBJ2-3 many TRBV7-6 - CASSRGTPVYSDTQYF TGTGCCAGCAGCCGTGGGACCCCGGTCTACTCAGATACGCAGTATTTT
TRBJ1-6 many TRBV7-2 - CASSTWRTAGSPLHF TGTGCCAGCAGCACATGGCGGACGGCAGGTTCACCCCTCCACTTT
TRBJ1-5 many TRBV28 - CASSSQSRSAGGQPQHF TGTGCCAGCAGTTCCCAGTCCCGCTCGGCCGGGGGACAGCCCCAGCATTTT
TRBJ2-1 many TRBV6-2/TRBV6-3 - CASREVAGNEQFF TGTGCCAGCAGAGAAGTTGCGGGAAATGAGCAGTTCTTC
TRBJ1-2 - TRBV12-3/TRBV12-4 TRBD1 CASSLGQGLGYGYTF TGTGCCAGCAGTTTAGGACAGGGGCTTGGGTATGGCTACACCTTC
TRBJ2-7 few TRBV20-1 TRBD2 CSARDGRGFSYEQYF TGCAGTGCTAGAGACGGGCGGGGGTTCTCCTACGAGCAGTACTTC
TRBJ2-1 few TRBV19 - CASSIPPLISGQFF TGTGCCAGTAGTATACCCCCTCTTATTAGCGGTCAGTTCTTC
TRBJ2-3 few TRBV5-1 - CASSLGEVTDTQYF TGCGCCAGCAGCTTGGGGGAAGTCACAGATACGCAGTATTTT
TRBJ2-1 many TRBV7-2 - CASSSIAYQFF TGTGCCAGCAGCTCTATAGCGTACCAGTTCTTC
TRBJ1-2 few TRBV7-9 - CASSLQRTLPNYGYTF TGTGCCAGCAGCTTACAAAGGACACTGCCTAACTATGGCTACACCTTC
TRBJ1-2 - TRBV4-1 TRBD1 CASSPQGANKNYGYTF TGCGCCAGCAGCCCACAGGGGGCCAACAAGAACTATGGCTACACCTTC
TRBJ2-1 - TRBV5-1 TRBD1 CASSHSGGSYNEQFF TGCGCCAGCAGCCATTCAGGGGGCTCCTACAATGAGCAGTTCTTC
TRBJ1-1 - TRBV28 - CASSFSDSLAEAFF TGTGCCAGCAGTTTCAGCGACAGCCTCGCTGAAGCTTTCTTT
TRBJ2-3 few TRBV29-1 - CSVETRDTQYF TGCAGCGTTGAGACTAGGGATACGCAGTATTTT
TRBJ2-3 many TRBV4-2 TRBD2 CASSQVGAGVTDTQYF TGTGCCAGCAGCCAAGTTGGAGCGGGAGTCACAGATACGCAGTATTTT
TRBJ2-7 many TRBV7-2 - CASNTGQTYEQYF TGTGCCAGCAACACGGGGCAAACCTACGAGCAGTACTTC
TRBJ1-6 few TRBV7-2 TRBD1 CASSLQGVNSPLHF TGTGCCAGCAGCCTCCAGGGGGTAAATTCACCCCTCCACTTT
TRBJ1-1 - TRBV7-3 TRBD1 CASSNGQGPRMGAFF TGTGCCAGCAGCAACGGACAGGGCCCCAGGATGGGGGCTTTCTTT
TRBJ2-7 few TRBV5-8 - CASSGDSTSYEQYF TGTGCCAGCAGCGGAGACAGTACCTCCTACGAGCAGTACTTC